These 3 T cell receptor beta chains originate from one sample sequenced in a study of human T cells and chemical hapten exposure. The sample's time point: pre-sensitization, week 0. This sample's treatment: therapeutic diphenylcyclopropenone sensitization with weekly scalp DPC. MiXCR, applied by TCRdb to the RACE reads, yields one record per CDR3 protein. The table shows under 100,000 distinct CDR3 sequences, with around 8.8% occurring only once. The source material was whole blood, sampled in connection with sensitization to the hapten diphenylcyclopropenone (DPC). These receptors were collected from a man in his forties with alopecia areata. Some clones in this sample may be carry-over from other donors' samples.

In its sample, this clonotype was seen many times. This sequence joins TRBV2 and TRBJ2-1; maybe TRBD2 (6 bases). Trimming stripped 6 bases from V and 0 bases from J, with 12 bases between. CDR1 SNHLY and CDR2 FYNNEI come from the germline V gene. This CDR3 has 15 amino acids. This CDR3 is CASRPTSGSYNEQFF. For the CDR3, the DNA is TGTGCCAGCAGGCCGACTAGTGGCTCCTACAATGAGCAGTTCTTC.

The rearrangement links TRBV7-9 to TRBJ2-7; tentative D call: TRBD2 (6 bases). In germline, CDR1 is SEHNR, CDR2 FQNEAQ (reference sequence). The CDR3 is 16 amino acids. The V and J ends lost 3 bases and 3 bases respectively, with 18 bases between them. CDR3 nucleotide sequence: TGTGCCAGCAGCTTTGACGGAGGGTCCCAACGCTACGAGCAGTACGTC. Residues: CASSFDGGSQRYEQYV.

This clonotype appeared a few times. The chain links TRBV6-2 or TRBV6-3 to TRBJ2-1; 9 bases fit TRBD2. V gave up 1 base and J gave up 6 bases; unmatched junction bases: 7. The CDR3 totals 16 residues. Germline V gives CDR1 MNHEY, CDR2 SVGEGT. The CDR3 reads CASSYYAGGITNEQFF. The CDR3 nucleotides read TGTGCCAGCAGTTACTACGCGGGAGGGATTACCAATGAGCAGTTCTTC.